One T cell receptor beta chain is described in this entry. Its antigen is unidentified. This specimen belongs to a study of cytomegalovirus exposure and HLA in healthy donors. Whole-study context: The approximately 660 first-cohort repertoires shared a platform with the 110 or so validation repertoires, as reported in a later analysis. Study-level points and caveats: In vitro data verified a few CMV-associated chains as specific for CMV antigens. In the roughly 130 validation repertoires, a later analysis found that first-cohort TCR clusters tended to co-occur. Most TCR sequences were seen very rarely across donors, but some public TCRs occurred in many.

Profiled with immunoSEQ multiplex PCR; TCRdb holds only in-frame clones, not every one. The data contain 35,000 to 55,000 clones, 93% of them singletons. Input material: PBMCs. The TCR was taken from a woman between 18 and 29 years old in good health and CMV-seronegative.

As DNA, the CDR3 is TGTGCCAGCAGTAGGACAGGGTCGGTCTATGGCTACACCTTC. It specifies CASSRTGSVYGYTF. This chain links TRBV2 with TRBJ1-2, with 8 bases matching TRBD1. The CDR3 covers 14 residues. Germline V lookup: CDR1 SNHLY, CDR2 FYNNEI. V gave up 5 bases and J gave up 4 bases; unmatched junction bases: 6.